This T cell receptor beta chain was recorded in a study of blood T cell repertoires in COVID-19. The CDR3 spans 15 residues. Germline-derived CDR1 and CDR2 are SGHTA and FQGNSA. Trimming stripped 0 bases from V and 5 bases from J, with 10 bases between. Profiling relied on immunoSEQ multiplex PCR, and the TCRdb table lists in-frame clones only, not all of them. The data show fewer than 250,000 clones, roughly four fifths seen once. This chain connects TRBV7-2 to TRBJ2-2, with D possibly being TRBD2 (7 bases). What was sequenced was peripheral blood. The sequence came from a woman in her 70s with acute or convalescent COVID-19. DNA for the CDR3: TGTGCCAGCAGCTTAGCGGGGGGGCATACCGGGGAGCTGTTTTTT. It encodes CASSLAGGHTGELFF. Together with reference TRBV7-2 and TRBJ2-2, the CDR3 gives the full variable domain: GAGVSQSPSNKVTEKGKDVELRCDPISGHTALYWYRQSLGQGLEFLIYFQGNSAPDKSGLPSDRFSAERTGGSVSTLTIQRTQQEDSAVYLCASSLAGGHTGELFFGEGSRLTVL.